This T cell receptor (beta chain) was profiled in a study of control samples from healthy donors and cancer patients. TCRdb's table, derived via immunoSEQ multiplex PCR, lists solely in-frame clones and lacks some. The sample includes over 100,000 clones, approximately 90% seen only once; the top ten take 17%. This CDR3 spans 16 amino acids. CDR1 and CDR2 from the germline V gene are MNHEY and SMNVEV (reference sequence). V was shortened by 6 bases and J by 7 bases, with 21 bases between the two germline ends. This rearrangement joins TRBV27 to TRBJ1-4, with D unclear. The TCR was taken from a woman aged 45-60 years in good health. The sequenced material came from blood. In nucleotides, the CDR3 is TGTGCCAGCAGCACCCCAGGTCCGGGAGGTATTGAAAAACTGTTTTTT. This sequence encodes CASSTPGPGGIEKLFF.